Included here is one T cell receptor beta chain sequence, with context. 13 Jbeta primers and 60 Vbeta primers were used for the PCR. The method was immunoSEQ multiplex PCR; TCRdb's version includes in-frame clones alone and lacks a portion of them. Its table lists roughly 30,000 clones. CDR3 size: 16 residues. Germline assignment: CDR1 SEHNR and CDR2 FQNEAQ (reference sequence). The trim removed 3 bases at V and 1 base at J, leaving 3 bases unmatched. This specimen comes from a study of cytomegalovirus exposure and HLA in healthy donors. Study details: Among roughly 180 million T cells, an earlier analysis found about 100 million unique TCR beta sequences.

This chain joins TRBV7-9 and TRBJ1-5, with TRBD1 identical over 10 bases. This TCR derives from a female donor in good health and CMV-seronegative. The sequencing sample was made of PBMCs. The CDR3 is CASSLTGGVSNQPQHF. In DNA, the CDR3 is TGTGCCAGCAGCTTGACAGGGGGCGTAAGCAATCAGCCCCAGCATTTT.